This passage covers 27 T cell receptor beta chains from one sample sequenced in a study of T cell responses to AZD1222 COVID-19 vaccine (TCRdb year 2021). Library preparation was by the immunoSEQ multiplex PCR assay. As stored in TCRdb, this immuneACCESS dataset retains in-frame rearrangements with V and J assigned. A fraction of the clones does not appear; measured against another copy, unresolved V genes explain less than half of the discrepancy, and the remainder lacks a known reason. Counted in this sample were approximately 92,000 clones; roughly nine tenths of them appeared once. Jointly, the top ten make up under 3.5% of the sample. What the time point label conveys for this sample: baseline before first vaccination. The sequenced sample was peripheral blood, obtained on day 0 of AZD1222 vaccination. These TCRs come from an adult in good health.

The chain links TRBV7-2 to TRBJ1-2; TRBD1 might be the D (6 bases). The V end was cut by 6 bases, the J end by 7 bases, with 21 bases between. The CDR3 loop spans 15 amino acids. Germline V gives CDR1 SGHTA, CDR2 FQGNSA. The CDR3 loop is CASSRPGVRAGGYTF. The CDR3 DNA reads TGTGCCAGCAGTCGACCAGGGGTCCGGGCTGGTGGCTACACCTTC.

This clone was seen once. V usage is TRBV6-4 and J usage is TRBJ2-1, with 10 bases that match TRBD1. J was trimmed by 5 bases and V by 4 bases; bases with no gene match: 2. The germline CDR1 and CDR2 sequences are MRHNA and SNTAGT. There are 14 residues in the CDR3. CDR3 nucleotides: TGTGCCAGCAGTGGACAGGGGGCCAACAATGAGCAGTTCTTC. This codes for CASSGQGANNEQFF.

The rearrangement joins TRBV7-9 to TRBJ1-3; D unresolved. The germline V gene has CDR1 SEHNR and CDR2 FQNEAQ (reference sequence). V lost 5 bases to trimming and J lost 0 bases, with 11 bases between them. The CDR3 has 15 residues. This CDR3 reads CASSPTASSGNTIYF. As DNA, the CDR3 is TGTGCCAGCAGCCCTACAGCAAGCTCTGGAAACACCATATATTTT. Full variable domain (missing parts from reference TRBV7-9 and TRBJ1-3): DTGVSQNPRHKITKRGQNVTFRCDPISEHNRLYWYRQTLGQGPEFLTYFQNEAQLEKSRLLSDRFSAERPKGSFSTLEIQRTEQGDSAMYLCASSPTASSGNTIYFGEGSWLTVV.

The gene calls are TRBV7-9 and TRBJ2-1; possibly TRBD2 for D (5 bases). From germline, CDR1 is SEHNR and CDR2 FQNEAQ (reference sequence). The CDR3 consists of 13 residues. Trimming left V 1 base short and J 4 bases short, with 5 bases between. Written as DNA, the CDR3 is TGTGCCAGCAGCTTAGGGGAGTACAATGAGCAGTTCTTC. It is translated as CASSLGEYNEQFF.

The chain couples TRBV6-5 to TRBJ1-2; the D gene is possibly TRBD1 (6 bases). CDR3 size: 12 residues. Germline CDR1 is MNHEY and CDR2 is SVGAGI. V dropped 7 bases and J dropped 6 bases, with 12 bases sitting between them. CDR3 residues: CASKTGSDGYTF. CDR3 nucleotide sequence: TGTGCCAGCAAAACAGGGTCGGATGGCTACACCTTC.

J is TRBJ2-7 and V is TRBV9; 12 bases are shared with TRBD2. Germline V gene lookup returns CDR1 SGDLS and CDR2 YYNGEE. Unmatched junction bases numbered 5, after V lost 0 bases and J lost 4 bases. This CDR3 has 16 amino acids. Here the CDR3 reads CASSVDSGLAGYEQYF. CDR3 DNA sequence: TGTGCCAGCAGCGTAGACTCAGGACTAGCGGGGTACGAGCAGTACTTC.

The chain links TRBV7-2 to TRBJ2-3, with D unclear. The CDR3 loop spans 14 amino acids. V lost 5 bases, J lost 4 bases, and 13 bases lay in between. Germline V gives CDR1 SGHTA, CDR2 FQGNSA. The DNA of the CDR3 is TGTGCCAGCAGCCCCGGTGACAATCCAGATACGCAGTATTTT. Protein product: CASSPGDNPDTQYF.

This chain uses TRBV18 with TRBJ1-5, with TRBD1 as a possible D gene (5 bases). This CDR3 is built from 15 residues. V was clipped by 1 base and J by 0 bases, with 7 bases between them. CDR1 is KGHSH, CDR2 LQKENI, per germline. CDR3 residues: CASSPLGDSNQPQHF. In nucleotides, the CDR3 is TGTGCCAGCTCACCACTGGGGGATAGCAATCAGCCCCAGCATTTT.

The chain has TRBV30 and TRBJ1-1; D is perhaps TRBD1 (6 bases). This CDR3 is built from 12 residues. Trimming left V 8 bases short and J 2 bases short, with 12 bases between. CDR1 GTSNPN and CDR2 SVGIG come from the germline V gene (reference sequence). CDR3 in amino acids: CARSRGNTEAFF. CDR3 bases: TGTGCCAGATCCAGGGGCAACACTGAAGCTTTCTTT.

This clone was counted once. The rearrangement uses TRBV4-2 and TRBJ2-1, with 9 bases that match TRBD2. V lost 2 bases, J lost 10 bases, and 15 bases stayed unmatched. CDR1 LGHNA and CDR2 YNFKEQ come from the germline V gene. The CDR3 contains 17 residues. CDR3 DNA: TGTGCCAGCAGCCAATCCCGCGGGGGGGCGCGGGAGAAGGAGCAGTTCTTC. Translation gives CASSQSRGGAREKEQFF.

The chain employs TRBV19 and TRBJ1-2; perhaps TRBD1 as D (6 bases). The V end lost 7 bases, the J end lost 7 bases, and 16 bases lay between the germline ends. Germline lookup yields CDR1 LNHDA and CDR2 SQIVND (reference sequence). This CDR3 has 13 residues. The CDR3 DNA is TGTGCCAGTACCACGCAGGGGCTTGGTGGCTACACCTTC. This codes for CASTTQGLGGYTF.

V and J are TRBV10-1 and TRBJ1-1, with D perhaps TRBD1 (6 bases). The V end lost 6 bases, the J end lost 0 bases, and 20 bases lay between the germline ends. The CDR3 runs to 17 residues. Germline V CDR1 and CDR2: WNHNN, SYGVQD (reference sequence). The CDR3: CASREQGLSGMNTEAFF. The CDR3 DNA reads TGCGCCAGCAGGGAACAGGGTTTATCGGGAATGAACACTGAAGCTTTCTTT.

Comments on this clone: The germline gene is not matched at one end of the junction; a read error may be the cause. The chain recombines TRBV5-1 with TRBJ1-2, with D perhaps TRBD1 (5 bases). This CDR3 comprises 15 residues. The germline V gene encodes CDR1 SGHRS and CDR2 YFSETQ. CDR3 bases: TGTGCCAGCAGCTTGGCGGCAGGGTGGTTGGAGGGCTACACCTTC. Protein product: CASSLAAGWLEGYTF.

The chain's CDR3 is CASSASSPGLSTDTQYF. In nucleotides, the CDR3 is TGTGCCAGCAGCGCTTCCAGTCCGGGACTCAGCACAGATACGCAGTATTTT. The chain employs TRBV9 and TRBJ2-3; possible D gene TRBD2, 6 bases. This CDR3 region has 17 residues. With 3 bases removed from V and 0 bases from J, the gap between germline ends came to 17 bases. CDR1 SGDLS and CDR2 YYNGEE come from the germline V gene.

The rearrangement uses TRBV2 and TRBJ2-1; D possibly matches TRBD1 or TRBD2 (5 bases each). Germline CDR1 is SNHLY and CDR2 is FYNNEI. V gave up 3 bases and J gave up 5 bases, with 17 bases separating them. The length of the CDR3 is 16 residues. Here the CDR3 reads CASSDHSGRTNNEQFF. The CDR3 region has the DNA TGTGCCAGCAGTGATCATTCGGGACGAACGAACAATGAGCAGTTCTTC.

The chain recombines TRBV10-3 with TRBJ2-3; maybe TRBD1 (5 bases). There are 15 residues in the CDR3. V lost 3 bases to trimming and J lost 3 bases, with 13 bases between them. Per the germline V gene, CDR1 is ENHRY and CDR2 is SYGVKD. Here the CDR3 reads CAISDAGKSTDTQYF. The CDR3 nucleotides are TGTGCCATCAGTGATGCAGGGAAGTCTACAGATACGCAGTATTTT.

The chain combines TRBV19 with TRBJ1-6, with D unresolved. Trimming shortened V by 5 bases and J by 6 bases, and 14 bases separated the two germline ends. The CDR3 extends over 15 amino acids. From germline, CDR1 is LNHDA and CDR2 SQIVND (reference sequence). CDR3 nucleotide sequence: TGTGCCAGTAGTGGTTCGAGGCAGGCTAATTCACCCCTCCACTTT. Protein product: CASSGSRQANSPLHF. Looking up the rest from reference TRBV19 and TRBJ1-6 gives the full variable domain: DGGITQSPKYLFRKEGQNVTLSCEQNLNHDAMYWYRQDPGQGLRLIYYSQIVNDFQKGDIAEGYSVSREKKESFPLTVTSAQKNPTAFYLCASSGSRQANSPLHFGNGTRLTVT.

This clone was detected only once. The V call is TRBV5-8, the J call TRBJ2-3; D call uncertain. The germline CDR1 and CDR2 sequences are SGHTS and YDEGEE. V lost 0 bases to trimming and J lost 1 base, with 12 bases between them. CDR3 length: 16 residues. The CDR3 coding sequence is TGTGCCAGCAGCTTGGGGGCGGTATCTGGCACAGATACGCAGTATTTT. Translating gives CASSLGAVSGTDTQYF.

This sequence joins TRBV5-6 and TRBJ1-2, with a tentative D call TRBD1 (5 bases). Looked up from germline, CDR1 is SGHDT and CDR2 is YYEEEE. Trimming shortened V by 2 bases and J by 2 bases, and 7 bases separated the two germline ends. This CDR3 is built from 13 residues. The CDR3 coding sequence is TGTGCCAGCAGCTTACAGGAGAACTATGGCTACACCTTC. It encodes CASSLQENYGYTF. The full variable domain, with the rest looked up from reference TRBV5-6 and TRBJ1-2, is DAGVTQSPTHLIKTRGQQVTLRCSPKSGHDTVSWYQQALGQGPQFIFQYYEEEERQRGNFPDRFSGHQFPNYSSELNVNALLLGDSALYLCASSLQENYGYTFGSGTRLTVV.

For this clone: An end of the junction does not agree with germline; a read error may underlie this. This rearrangement joins TRBV5-1 to TRBJ2-1; TRBD2 agrees at 8 bases. The CDR3 is made up of 14 amino acids. Germline values: CDR1 SGHRS, CDR2 YFSETQ. Here the CDR3 DNA reads TGTGCCAGCAGCTCCGGGACTAGTGACAATGAGCAGTTCTTC. As protein: CASSSGTSDNEQFF.

The CDR3 is CASSLGVGGRADTQYF. The CDR3 DNA sequence: TGTGCCAGCAGCTTAGGGGTTGGCGGGAGGGCAGATACGCAGTATTTT. The chain is built from TRBV7-8 and TRBJ2-3; 9 bases match TRBD2. Germline V gives CDR1 SGHVS, CDR2 FQNEAQ. The V gene end was trimmed by 1 base and the J gene end by 4 bases; junction bases not matched to a gene: 6. This CDR3 contains 16 residues. The entire variable domain, with the rest obtained from reference TRBV7-8 and TRBJ2-3, is as follows: GAGVSQSPRYKVAKRGQDVALRCDPISGHVSLFWYQQALGQGPEFLTYFQNEAQLDKSGLPSDRFFAERPEGSVSTLKIQRTQQEDSAVYLCASSLGVGGRADTQYFGPGTRLTVL.

This chain joins TRBV11-2 and TRBJ1-2, with D hard to call. CDR3 length: 13 residues. The germline V and J ends were trimmed by 4 bases and 8 bases, with 14 bases remaining between them. Germline lookup yields CDR1 SGHAT and CDR2 FQNNGV. The CDR3 loop reads CASSSKGARGYTF. The DNA for the CDR3 is TGTGCCAGCAGCTCCAAGGGTGCTCGAGGCTACACCTTC.

The V call is TRBV19, the J call TRBJ2-5; D tentatively reads TRBD1 or TRBD2 (5 bases each). This CDR3 is 15 amino acids long. V lost 4 bases, J lost 5 bases, and 17 bases lay in between. In germline, CDR1 is LNHDA, CDR2 SQIVND (reference sequence). CDR3 nucleotides: TGTGCCAGTAGTACTATGGGGACGGAAAGGGAGACCCAGTACTTC. Amino acids: CASSTMGTERETQYF.

The chain employs TRBV6-5 and TRBJ1-2; 7 nucleotides line up with TRBD1. There are 14 residues in the CDR3. V dropped 5 bases and J dropped 8; count of bases not matched to a gene: 11. The germline V gene has CDR1 MNHEY and CDR2 SVGAGI. CDR3 region: CASSLTGVGRGYTF. The CDR3 DNA reads as TGTGCCAGCAGTCTCACAGGGGTGGGGAGGGGCTACACCTTC.

V usage is TRBV12-5 and J usage is TRBJ2-7; 7 bases are shared with TRBD1. V lost 7 bases, J lost 1 base, and 13 bases stayed unmatched. This CDR3 contains 16 residues. The germline V gene has CDR1 LGHNT and CDR2 FRNRAP. This CDR3 reads CASAGQASDRSYEQYV. The DNA for the CDR3 is TGTGCTAGTGCAGGACAGGCGTCCGACAGGTCCTACGAGCAGTACGTC.

V and J are TRBV24-1 and TRBJ1-1; D unresolved. CDR1 KGHDR and CDR2 SFDVKD come from the germline V gene. Deletions cut 4 bases from V and 6 bases from J, with 5 bases between. CDR3 length: 11 residues. The CDR3 bases are TGTGCCACCAGTGACCGATCTGAAGCTTTCTTT. Its protein product is CATSDRSEAFF.

This chain connects TRBV4-3 to TRBJ2-5; a possible D gene is TRBD1 (6 bases). The CDR3 is made up of 14 amino acids. Per the germline V gene, CDR1 is LGHNA and CDR2 is YSLEER. Trimming left V 4 bases short and J 0 bases short, with 9 bases between. CDR3 nucleotides: TGCGCCAGCAGCCTCGGACAGTACCAAGAGACCCAGTACTTC. It codes for CASSLGQYQETQYF.